The 28 T cell receptor beta chains below come from one sample, sequenced in a study of control samples from healthy donors and cancer patients. Measured with immunoSEQ multiplex PCR; TCRdb has only the in-frame clones, and not every one. This sample has 150,000 to 180,000 clones; approximately 94% occur once, and the top ten carry 4.5% to 6%. Sequencing input: blood. Every receptor here comes from a man aged 35-49 years in good health.

This sequence joins TRBV6-2 or TRBV6-3 and TRBJ1-5; a possible D gene is TRBD1 (5 bases). Trimming took off 6 bases at V and 7 bases at J, with 19 bases between the two ends. The length of the CDR3 is 15 residues. Germline assignment: CDR1 MNHEY and CDR2 SVGEGT. The chain's CDR3 is CASSLSGGAEQPQHF. Written as DNA, the CDR3 is TGTGCCAGCAGCCTATCAGGAGGGGCGGAACAGCCCCAGCATTTT.

The chain links TRBV25-1 to TRBJ1-3; D call uncertain. Trimming cost V 5 bases and J 1 base, with 12 bases left between them. Germline CDR1 MGHDK, CDR2 SYGVNS. This CDR3 comprises 15 residues. This CDR3 is CASSPLSLSGNTIYF. CDR3 bases: TGTGCCAGCAGTCCCCTTTCCTTGTCTGGAAACACCATATATTTT. The full variable domain, rest sourced from reference TRBV25-1 and TRBJ1-3, is EADIYQTPRYLVIGTGKKITLECSQTMGHDKMYWYQQDPGMELHLIHYSYGVNSTEKGDLSSESTVSRIRTEHFPLTLESARPSHTSQYLCASSPLSLSGNTIYFGEGSWLTVV.

The rearrangement uses TRBV4-1 and TRBJ1-1, with 9 bases matching TRBD1. Germline assignment: CDR1 MGHRA and CDR2 YSYEKL. The CDR3 is made up of 16 amino acids. J gave up 5 bases and V 4 bases, and 11 bases lay outside the gene matches. This chain's CDR3 is CASSLLETGGRTEAFF. The CDR3 region has the DNA TGCGCCAGCAGCCTCCTAGAGACAGGGGGTAGGACTGAAGCTTTCTTT.

The chain links TRBV18 to TRBJ1-3, with D maybe TRBD1 (6 bases). Germline V lookup: CDR1 KGHSH, CDR2 LQKENI. The CDR3 runs 15 residues. The ends were cut back, 4 bases at V and 4 bases at J, with 14 bases in the middle. Written as DNA, the CDR3 is TGTGCCAGCTCACGTCTGACAGGTTTCGGAAACACCATATATTTT. Amino acids: CASSRLTGFGNTIYF.

This chain joins TRBV5-5 and TRBJ1-4; maybe TRBD1 (5 bases). CDR1 is SGHKS and CDR2 is YYEKEE in the germline V gene (reference sequence). This CDR3 has 15 residues. Trimming removed 0 bases at V and 10 bases at J, with 16 bases between. The DNA of the CDR3 is TGTGCCAGCAGCTTGGCGGCCTCGAATCAGGGAAAACTGTTTTTT. Its protein product is CASSLAASNQGKLFF.

The table lists this clone with a count of one. V is TRBV3-1 (or the pseudogene TRBV3-2) and J is TRBJ1-5, with 12 nucleotides matching TRBD1. The germline gives CDR1 LGHDT, CDR2 YNNKEL (reference sequence). With 2 bases clipped from V and 2 bases from J, the junction kept 10 bases outside the gene matches. The CDR3 sequence is 19 residues long. In DNA form, the CDR3 reads TGTGCCAGCAGCCAAATAGCGGGACAGGGGGCGGATGGCAATCAGCCCCAGCATTTT. It encodes CASSQIAGQGADGNQPQHF.

This clone was counted once. The V call is TRBV30, the J call TRBJ2-5; 9 bases agree with TRBD1. The CDR3 length is 17 residues. Per germline, CDR1 GTSNPN and CDR2 SVGIG (reference sequence). After removal of 0 bases from V and 3 bases from J, the junction contained 11 bases not matched to a gene. The CDR3 region is CAWSVLLQGARKETQYF. DNA for the CDR3: TGTGCCTGGAGTGTCCTCCTACAGGGGGCGCGAAAAGAGACCCAGTACTTC.

The rearrangement uses TRBV9 and TRBJ1-3; tentatively, D is TRBD1 (5 bases). The germline CDR1 and CDR2 sequences are SGDLS and YYNGEE. The ends were cut back, 3 bases at V and 4 bases at J, with 17 bases in the middle. There are 16 residues in the CDR3. The CDR3 DNA reads as TGTGCCAGCAGCGGGGGGGAAGCGAGCCAAGGAAACACCATATATTTT. This sequence encodes CASSGGEASQGNTIYF.

CDR3 nucleotide sequence: TGTGCCAGCAGCCCCTCCGTAAACACCATATATTTT. Translated, it gives CASSPSVNTIYF. The rearrangement uses TRBV3-1 (or the pseudogene TRBV3-2) and TRBJ1-3; D unresolved. The CDR3 runs to 12 residues. The V end was cut by 4 bases, the J end by 6 bases, with 7 bases between. From germline, CDR1 is LGHDT and CDR2 YNNKEL (reference sequence).

The J gene is TRBJ1-1, the V gene TRBV19; D may be TRBD1 (6 bases). The CDR3 has 16 amino acids. The V gene lost 7 bases and the J gene lost 0 bases, with 18 bases spanning the gap. Germline V gene sequence: CDR1 LNHDA, CDR2 SQIVND (reference sequence). The CDR3 loop is CASKGRGRGMNTEAFF. The CDR3 DNA is TGTGCCAGTAAGGGCAGGGGACGGGGGATGAACACTGAAGCTTTCTTT.

This chain connects TRBV15 to TRBJ2-7, with D perhaps matching TRBD2 (5 bases). The CDR3 covers 15 residues. Germline CDR1 and CDR2: LNHNV and YYDKDF (reference sequence). V was clipped by 0 bases and J by 2 bases, with 11 bases between them. CDR3 loop: CATSRDRRAPYEQYF. The CDR3 DNA follows: TGTGCCACCAGCAGAGATCGGCGGGCTCCCTACGAGCAGTACTTC.

This rearrangement joins TRBV2 to TRBJ1-1; D remains ambiguous. The germline V gene encodes CDR1 SNHLY and CDR2 FYNNEI. V was trimmed by 5 bases and J by 7 bases, leaving 11 bases between them. The CDR3 length is 12 residues. CDR3 residues: CASSRQRLEAFF. The CDR3 DNA is TGTGCCAGCAGTCGTCAGAGACTTGAAGCTTTCTTT.

V is TRBV5-4 and J is TRBJ2-4, with no clear D. Germline V lookup: CDR1 SGHNT, CDR2 YYREEE (reference sequence). V was cut by 4 bases and J by 0 bases, with 14 bases left in between. The CDR3 loop spans 16 amino acids. DNA for the CDR3: TGTGCCAGCAGCGCCTCAACCACCCTAGCCAAAAACATTCAGTACTTC. As protein: CASSASTTLAKNIQYF.

The chain links TRBV7-6 to TRBJ2-3, with 9 bases lining up with TRBD1. This CDR3 spans 15 amino acids. The germline V gene has CDR1 SGHVS and CDR2 FNYEAQ. Trimming at V came to 4 bases and at J to 4 bases, leaving 6 bases not matched to a gene. The chain's CDR3 is CASSSRDRDSDTQYF. The CDR3, as DNA: TGTGCCAGCAGCTCCCGGGACAGGGATTCAGATACGCAGTATTTT.

The chain employs TRBV10-1 and TRBJ2-3; 10 bases align to TRBD2. Trimming took 4 bases from V and 6 from J; bases not matched to a gene: 4. The CDR3 runs to 14 residues. Germline CDR1 and CDR2: WNHNN and SYGVQD (reference sequence). This CDR3 is CASSGNSGGDTQYF. The CDR3 DNA follows: TGCGCCAGCAGTGGGAATAGCGGGGGGGATACGCAGTATTTT.

This clone has only one observation. The same CDR3 arises from other DNA sequences in this sample as well. V usage is TRBV19 and J usage is TRBJ1-3; no reliable D call. The CDR3 extends over 13 amino acids. The germline V gene encodes CDR1 LNHDA and CDR2 SQIVND (reference sequence). V was clipped by 8 bases and J by 0 bases, with 8 bases between them. The CDR3 region has the DNA TGTGCCAGTCGGCAGAGCTCTGGAAACACCATATATTTT. It is translated as CASRQSSGNTIYF.

This clone has a count of ten or more. J is TRBJ1-1 and V is TRBV24-1; TRBD1 aligns across 9 bases. With 7 bases clipped from V and 5 bases from J, the junction kept 4 bases outside the gene matches. CDR1 is KGHDR and CDR2 is SFDVKD in the germline V gene. The CDR3 runs 13 residues. Written as DNA, the CDR3 is TGTGCCACCAGGGCCGGACAGGGGACTGAAGCTTTCTTT. It yields the protein CATRAGQGTEAFF.

The chain carries TRBV10-1 and TRBJ2-3, with D possibly matching TRBD2 (6 bases). CDR1 and CDR2 from the germline V gene are WNHNN and SYGVQD (reference sequence). Trimming took 4 bases from V and 5 from J, leaving 10 bases between them. The CDR3 extends over 13 amino acids. Here the CDR3 reads CASSGKGGDTQYF. The CDR3 DNA follows: TGCGCCAGCAGTGGGAAGGGAGGAGATACGCAGTATTTT.

V is TRBV7-8 and J is TRBJ2-5; D unclear. Germline loops: CDR1 SGHVS, CDR2 FQNEAQ. CDR3 length: 13 residues. Trimming shortened V by 1 base and J by 7 bases, and 10 bases separated the two germline ends. The CDR3 DNA reads TGTGCCAGCAGCTTAGTTTTCAGTGCGACCCAGTACTTC. This codes for CASSLVFSATQYF.

J is TRBJ1-6 and V is TRBV9; D ambiguous. Germline loops: CDR1 SGDLS, CDR2 YYNGEE. The length of the CDR3 is 12 residues. V was cut by 0 bases and J by 10 bases, with 5 bases left in between. Here the CDR3 reads CASSVGVSPLHF. The CDR3 DNA reads as TGTGCCAGCAGCGTAGGGGTATCACCCCTCCACTTT. The whole variable domain, filled in from reference TRBV9 and TRBJ1-6, reads DSGVTQTPKHLITATGQRVTLRCSPRSGDLSVYWYQQSLDQGLQFLIQYYNGEERAKGNILERFSAQQFPDLHSELNLSSLELGDSALYFCASSVGVSPLHFGNGTRLTVT.

The chain is built from TRBV5-1 and TRBJ2-1; the D gene is possibly TRBD2 (7 bases). Trimming shortened V by 2 bases and J by 6 bases, and 9 bases separated the two germline ends. The CDR3 spans 13 residues. Germline CDR1 is SGHRS and CDR2 is YFSETQ. CDR3 loop: CASSFGGPNEQFF. CDR3 sequence (DNA): TGCGCCAGCAGCTTCGGGGGGCCCAATGAGCAGTTCTTC. Full variable domain (rest looked up from reference TRBV5-1 and TRBJ2-1): KAGVTQTPRYLIKTRGQQVTLSCSPISGHRSVSWYQQTPGQGLQFLFEYFSETQRNKGNFPGRFSGRQFSNSRSEMNVSTLELGDSALYLCASSFGGPNEQFFGPGTRLTVL.

This clone has a single count. V gene TRBV4-3 combines with J gene TRBJ2-2; no definite D call. This CDR3 contains 13 residues. The germline gives CDR1 LGHNA, CDR2 YSLEER. Trimming removed 0 bases at V and 7 bases at J, with 6 bases between. The CDR3 bases are TGCGCCAGCAGCCAAGATCGGAACGGGGAGCTGTTTTTT. It specifies CASSQDRNGELFF.

This chain links TRBV7-9 with TRBJ2-3; the match to TRBD2 covers 9 bases. Germline V gene data show CDR1 as SEHNR and CDR2 as FQNEAQ (reference sequence). Losses at the gene ends were 6 bases for V and 5 bases for J; bases not matched to a gene: 6. This CDR3 has 14 amino acids. CDR3 DNA sequence: TGTGCCAGCAGGGAGGCGGGGGGGAAAGATACGCAGTATTTT. Translation: CASREAGGKDTQYF.

This chain uses TRBV28 with TRBJ1-4; D gene ambiguous. The CDR3 spans 15 residues. CDR1 is MDHEN and CDR2 is SYDVKM in the germline V gene. The V gene lost 3 bases and the J gene lost 5 bases, with 13 bases spanning the gap. The CDR3 region is CASSFGGMGNEKLFF. The CDR3 nucleotides read TGTGCCAGCAGTTTTGGCGGGATGGGCAATGAAAAACTGTTTTTT. Variable domain in full (rest from reference TRBV28 and TRBJ1-4): DVKVTQSSRYLVKRTGEKVFLECVQDMDHENMFWYRQDPGLGLRLIYFSYDVKMKEKGDIPEGYSVSREKKERFSLILESASTNQTSMYLCASSFGGMGNEKLFFGSGTQLSVL.

This clone was seen a handful of times. This chain links TRBV24-1 with TRBJ2-7; 9 nucleotides match TRBD1. V shed 5 bases and J 3 bases; nucleotides not matched to a gene: 7. CDR1 and CDR2 from the germline V gene are KGHDR and SFDVKD. The CDR3 is 15 amino acids. CDR3 sequence (DNA): TGTGCCACCAGTGGGGGACAGGGATCTTTCTACGAGCAGTACTTC. As protein: CATSGGQGSFYEQYF.

This clone was observed a few times. V usage is TRBV6-5 and J usage is TRBJ2-6; possible D gene TRBD2, 6 bases. The CDR3 extends over 12 amino acids. Deletions cut 8 bases from V and 4 bases from J, with 6 bases between. CDR1 MNHEY and CDR2 SVGAGI come from the germline V gene. The CDR3 nucleotides are TGTGCCAGCGGAGGGGGGGCCAACGTCCTGACTTTC. This codes for CASGGGANVLTF.

This chain uses TRBV24-1 with TRBJ2-1, with TRBD2 matching 7 bases. Germline-derived CDR1 and CDR2 are KGHDR and SFDVKD. The CDR3 extends over 17 amino acids. J gave up 4 bases and V 4 bases, and 12 bases lay outside the gene matches. CDR3 in amino acids: CATSDPVGGRIYNEQFF. The CDR3 bases are TGTGCCACCAGTGACCCCGTAGGCGGGAGAATTTACAATGAGCAGTTCTTC.

The chain links TRBV3-1 (or the pseudogene TRBV3-2) to TRBJ1-2; D gene uncertain. Trimming left V 1 base short and J 1 base short, with 10 bases between. This CDR3 has 15 residues. Germline CDR1 reads LGHDT; CDR2 reads YNNKEL (reference sequence). CDR3 DNA sequence: TGTGCCAGCAGCCAAGGGGCGGCGAATAACTATGGCTACACCTTC. Protein: CASSQGAANNYGYTF.